The TCR beta chain under discussion was sequenced for a study of tumor-infiltrating lymphocytes in localized non-small cell lung cancer. Study details: The cohort mixed smokers and never-smokers, several histologies, and some post-neoadjuvant-chemotherapy samples.

The table came from immunoSEQ multiplex PCR; TCRdb's copy has only in-frame clones and leaves some out. The sample carries 10,000 to 15,000 clones, 80% to 85% recorded once. This TCR came from a human donor with non-small cell lung cancer. Sequencing was carried out using uninvolved lung tissue not adjacent to the tumor.

The CDR3 sequence is CASSKTGAGVGQPQHF. The DNA for the CDR3 is TGTGCCAGCAGCAAGACAGGGGCGGGGGTAGGTCAGCCCCAGCATTTT. J is TRBJ1-5 and V is TRBV5-6; 8 nucleotides match TRBD1. CDR1 SGHDT and CDR2 YYEEEE come from the germline V gene. J lost 6 bases, V lost 4 bases, and 12 bases had no gene match. CDR3 length equals 16 residues. Full variable domain (missing parts from reference TRBV5-6 and TRBJ1-5): DAGVTQSPTHLIKTRGQQVTLRCSPKSGHDTVSWYQQALGQGPQFIFQYYEEEERQRGNFPDRFSGHQFPNYSSELNVNALLLGDSALYLCASSKTGAGVGQPQHFGDGTRLSIL.